This entry features one T cell receptor beta chain sequence. The antigen is undetermined. This sample stems from a study of T-cell memory formation after mild COVID-19. Notes on the study in general: Contracting CD8+ clones were enriched in EMRA, CD4+ mainly in CM and EM. Prior to infection, memory already included some responding clones, suggesting cross-reactive memory joined. Second-wave clones peaking on day 37 lacked confirmed SARS-CoV-2 specificity.

Germline V gene data show CDR1 as SGHTA and CDR2 as FQGTGA. This CDR3 spans 16 amino acids. V lost 6 bases, J lost 2 bases, and 17 bases lay in between. Using constant-segment primers, 5'RACE produced TCR alpha and TCR beta cDNA libraries carrying sample barcodes and UMIs. TCRdb processed the 5' RACE reads anew with MiXCR; each CDR3 protein has one entry. The sample includes roughly 580,000 distinct CDR3 sequences, over 15% seen only once; the top ten take about 12%. This TCR was sampled from an adult woman who had mild COVID-19 (a few samples of this study predate the infection). Cell type and time point are not known. The sample comprised PBMCs or a T cell subset sorted from them (not recorded which). V and J are TRBV7-3 and TRBJ2-1; D is uncertain. CDR3 in DNA: TGTGCCAGCAGTCCTACTACGGGCTTAGCCTACAATGAGCAGTTCTTC. It translates to CASSPTTGLAYNEQFF.